Listed here are 21 T cell receptor beta chains from one sample, sequenced in a study of blood T cell repertoires in COVID-19. Assay used: immunoSEQ multiplex PCR; TCRdb lists only in-frame clones, some missing. The sample contains 150,000 to 250,000 clones, roughly 80% of which appear only once. The sample was PBMCs or T cells enriched from blood (not recorded which). The source is a man between 40 and 49 years old who had recovered from COVID-19.

This chain links TRBV29-1 with TRBJ2-7, with D possibly matching TRBD2 (6 bases). V was cut by 4 bases and J by 3 bases, with 10 bases left in between. Per the germline V gene, CDR1 is SQVTM and CDR2 is ANQGSEA. The CDR3 runs 12 residues. The CDR3 nucleotides are TGCAGCGTTGTGGCGACTAGCTACGAGCAGTACTTC. This gives the protein CSVVATSYEQYF.

The chain employs TRBV3-1 (or the pseudogene TRBV3-2) and TRBJ1-1; D is unclear. The germline V gene has CDR1 LGHDT and CDR2 YNNKEL (reference sequence). V was pared by 3 bases and J by 7 bases, with 12 bases between. The CDR3 runs to 13 residues. CDR3 nucleotide sequence: TGTGCCAGCAGCCAGGGTGGCGGAAGTGAAGCTTTCTTT. It specifies CASSQGGGSEAFF.

This clone has more than one count but fewer than ten. The gene calls are TRBV9 and TRBJ2-7; 9 bases are a match to TRBD1. The CDR3 has 16 residues. Germline V CDR1 and CDR2: SGDLS, YYNGEE. V shed 3 bases, J shed 2 bases, and the junction held 9 bases outside the gene matches. CDR3 protein: CASSGGVGQGTYEQYF. CDR3 DNA sequence: TGTGCCAGCAGCGGAGGGGTGGGACAGGGCACCTACGAGCAGTACTTC.

The chain joins TRBV7-6 to TRBJ1-1, with D possibly matching TRBD1 (5 bases). V gave up 3 bases and J gave up 0 bases, with 5 bases separating them. The CDR3 length is 13 residues. From germline, CDR1 is SGHVS and CDR2 FNYEAQ. The CDR3 protein is CASSFRVNTEAFF. The CDR3 DNA reads TGTGCCAGCAGCTTCAGGGTGAACACTGAAGCTTTCTTT.

This clone is a singleton in its sample. The chain joins TRBV10-3 to TRBJ1-4; the D gene is possibly TRBD1 (6 bases). Germline V gives CDR1 ENHRY, CDR2 SYGVKD. The germline V and J ends were trimmed by 11 bases and 4 bases, with 14 bases remaining between them. The CDR3 has 13 amino acids. CDR3 nucleotides: TGTGCCGTCTCCGGGACACTTAATGAAAAACTGTTTTTT. Translated: CAVSGTLNEKLFF.

This chain connects TRBV2 to TRBJ1-1, with D possibly TRBD1 on 5 matching bases. This CDR3 has 12 amino acids. The germline V and J ends were trimmed by 6 bases and 1 base, with 6 bases remaining between them. Germline lookup yields CDR1 SNHLY and CDR2 FYNNEI. The CDR3 nucleotides read TGTGCCAGCAGGCAGGGGAACACTGAAGCTTTCTTT. It specifies CASRQGNTEAFF.

This clone came up once. V is TRBV4-3 and J is TRBJ1-5; 9 positions match TRBD1. Germline CDR1 LGHNA, CDR2 YSLEER. The CDR3 runs 14 residues. V was clipped by 3 bases and J by 4 bases; unmatched bases: 1. The DNA of the CDR3 is TGCGCCAGCAGCCAGGACAGGGGAAATCAGCCCCAGCATTTT. Translation: CASSQDRGNQPQHF.

The chain uses TRBV7-2 and TRBJ1-2; 7 bases are shared with TRBD1. The CDR3 length is 15 residues. The V gene's germline CDR1 is SGHTA and CDR2 FQGNSA. With 3 bases clipped from V and 5 bases from J, the junction kept 9 bases outside the gene matches. The CDR3 nucleotides are TGTGCCAGCAGCTTCAGGGTGCAGGGGGAATATGGCTACACCTTC. Protein sequence: CASSFRVQGEYGYTF.

The chain carries TRBV20-1 and TRBJ2-7, with D perhaps matching TRBD1 (6 bases). V lost 6 bases to trimming and J lost 2 bases, with 8 bases between them. This CDR3 spans 11 amino acids. Germline lookup yields CDR1 DFQATT and CDR2 SNEGSKA (reference sequence). The CDR3: CSAYRAYEQYF. In DNA, the CDR3 is TGCAGTGCGTACAGGGCCTACGAGCAGTACTTC.

The table lists this clone with a count of one. The rearrangement joins TRBV3-1 (or the pseudogene TRBV3-2) to TRBJ2-1; 7 bases fit TRBD2. V lost 3 bases to trimming and J lost 8 bases; unmatched junction nucleotides: 7. This CDR3 region has 14 residues. The germline CDR1 and CDR2 sequences are LGHDT and YNNKEL (reference sequence). This CDR3 reads CASSHRGGSDEQFF. Written as DNA, the CDR3 is TGTGCCAGCAGCCATCGGGGCGGGAGCGATGAGCAGTTCTTC.

V is TRBV2 and J is TRBJ2-7; 9 bases align to TRBD2. Losses at the gene ends were 5 bases for V and 5 bases for J; bases not matched to a gene: 10. The CDR3 contains 15 residues. Germline V gene sequence: CDR1 SNHLY, CDR2 FYNNEI. The CDR3 loop reads CASSLAGATGDEQYF. CDR3 DNA: TGTGCCAGCAGTTTAGCGGGAGCTACAGGCGACGAGCAGTACTTC.

This chain uses TRBV7-2 with TRBJ1-6, with D possibly TRBD1 on 5 matching bases. The germline V gene has CDR1 SGHTA and CDR2 FQGNSA. The CDR3 spans 16 residues. Trimming left V 5 bases short and J 14 bases short, with 25 bases between. The CDR3 sequence: CASSLILQDPSGALHF. CDR3 in DNA: TGTGCCAGCAGCCTTATTTTACAGGATCCTTCTGGGGCCCTCCACTTT.

The chain has TRBV18 and TRBJ2-7; TRBD2 matches 12 bases. Germline values: CDR1 KGHSH, CDR2 LQKENI. J lost 0 bases, V lost 4 bases, and 10 bases had no gene match. The length of the CDR3 is 18 residues. CDR3: CASSRGLAGGSSSYEQYF. The CDR3 coding sequence is TGTGCCAGCTCACGGGGACTAGCGGGTGGGTCCAGCTCCTACGAGCAGTACTTC.

This rearrangement joins TRBV6-2 or TRBV6-3 to TRBJ2-7; D remains ambiguous. CDR3 length equals 15 residues. CDR1 is MNHEY, CDR2 SVGEGT, per germline. Trimming cost V 0 bases and J 3 bases, with 12 bases left between them. In DNA form, the CDR3 reads TGTGCCAGCAGTTACTCGAACCCAGTTCTCTACGAGCAGTACTTC. Translated: CASSYSNPVLYEQYF.

The chain employs TRBV7-6 and TRBJ1-5; possibly TRBD1 for D (5 bases). V lost 2 bases, J lost 0 bases, and 8 bases lay in between. CDR1 and CDR2 from the germline V gene are SGHVS and FNYEAQ. This CDR3 has 15 amino acids. CDR3 amino acids: CASSLQGNSNQPQHF. The CDR3 DNA sequence: TGTGCCAGCAGCTTACAGGGTAATAGCAATCAGCCCCAGCATTTT.

In this sample, this clone turned up once. The V gene is TRBV28, the J gene TRBJ2-7; possibly TRBD2 for D (6 bases). The V gene's germline CDR1 is MDHEN and CDR2 SYDVKM. The CDR3 extends over 14 amino acids. The V end lost 5 bases, the J end lost 4 bases, and 15 bases lay between the germline ends. The CDR3 coding sequence is TGTGCCAGCAGTCGCCCGGGGGATATTTACGAGCAGTACGTC. It is translated as CASSRPGDIYEQYV.

The J gene is TRBJ1-2, the V gene TRBV9; 9 positions match TRBD1. The CDR3 runs to 12 residues. Germline-derived CDR1 and CDR2 are SGDLS and YYNGEE. After removal of 7 bases from V and 5 bases from J, the junction contained 3 bases not matched to a gene. The CDR3 sequence is CASGQGTYGYTF. As DNA, the CDR3 is TGTGCCAGCGGACAGGGGACATATGGCTACACCTTC. The full variable domain, with the rest looked up from reference TRBV9 and TRBJ1-2, is DSGVTQTPKHLITATGQRVTLRCSPRSGDLSVYWYQQSLDQGLQFLIQYYNGEERAKGNILERFSAQQFPDLHSELNLSSLELGDSALYFCASGQGTYGYTFGSGTRLTVV.

This chain joins TRBV5-1 and TRBJ1-1; TRBD1 might be the D (6 bases). The CDR3 is made up of 17 amino acids. V dropped 2 bases and J dropped 1 base, with 18 bases sitting between them. CDR1 and CDR2 (germline): SGHRS, YFSETQ. CDR3 DNA sequence: TGCGCCAGCAGCTTCCCCCAGGGGCGAAGGACGAACACTGAAGCTTTCTTT. Translation: CASSFPQGRRTNTEAFF.

The chain uses TRBV28 and TRBJ2-5; D unclear. CDR3 length equals 12 residues. CDR1 MDHEN and CDR2 SYDVKM come from the germline V gene. Trimming removed 5 bases at V and 0 bases at J, with 4 bases between. DNA for the CDR3: TGTGCCAGCAGTCGGGACCAAGAGACCCAGTACTTC. Residues: CASSRDQETQYF.

The chain recombines TRBV19 with TRBJ1-2; possibly TRBD1 for D (6 bases). Germline CDR1 reads LNHDA; CDR2 reads SQIVND (reference sequence). The CDR3 length is 13 residues. The V and J ends lost 6 bases and 2 bases respectively, with 10 bases between them. CDR3 residues: CASSRTGNYGYTF. The CDR3 DNA is TGTGCCAGTAGCCGAACAGGGAACTATGGCTACACCTTC.

This chain connects TRBV7-2 to TRBJ2-4, with TRBD1 as a possible D gene (7 bases). V was cut by 0 bases and J by 10 bases, with 10 bases left in between. Germline CDR1 is SGHTA and CDR2 is FQGNSA. The CDR3 is 13 amino acids. CDR3 sequence: CASSLAQGGIQYF. The CDR3 DNA sequence: TGTGCCAGCAGCTTAGCGCAGGGGGGAATTCAGTACTTC.